Following are 24 T cell receptor beta chains from one sample sequenced in a study of response to subunit inactivated influenza vaccine (dated by TCRdb to between 2017 and 2018). Libraries were constructed by RT-PCR. Sequencer: Illumina HiSeq 2500. TCRdb's own reprocessing of the public reads used fastp at Q25 and MiXCR and kept productive beta chains. Identical CDR3 proteins give one entry, which carries the most common genes and DNA. The sample contains 300,000 to 350,000 distinct CDR3 sequences, around a fifth of them found a single time. The leading ten clones occupy 10% of the sample. This material consisted of PBMCs from blood, taken 21 months after vaccination. These receptors were obtained from a man aged 50-75 years who received an inactivated influenza vaccine. Donor details come from another sample of the same person, matched by shared clones.

The rearrangement links TRBV4-3 to TRBJ1-5; TRBD1 is a possible D gene (6 bases). Between the trimmed V and J ends, which lost 0 bases and 11 bases, there was a span of 14 bases. The CDR3 contains 14 residues. Germline V gene data show CDR1 as LGHNA and CDR2 as YSLEER. CDR3 loop: CASSQERGPVAQHF. CDR3 DNA sequence: TGCGCCAGCAGCCAAGAGCGGGGGCCTGTAGCCCAGCATTTT.

The sample holds a few counts of this clonotype. The V and J genes are TRBV20-1 and TRBJ2-7; the D is unclear. The CDR3 runs 13 residues. Germline V gives CDR1 DFQATT, CDR2 SNEGSKA (reference sequence). Trimming left V 3 bases short and J 2 bases short, with 11 bases between. The CDR3 loop is CSASPPVTYEQYF. In nucleotides, the CDR3 is TGCAGTGCTAGTCCCCCTGTAACCTACGAGCAGTACTTC.

This clonotype was counted between two and nine times. This chain links TRBV6-2 or TRBV6-3 with TRBJ1-2; the D gene is possibly TRBD1 (5 bases). This CDR3 contains 17 residues. From germline, CDR1 is MNHEY and CDR2 SVGEGT. Trimming pared 6 bases from V and 0 bases from J, leaving 20 bases between. CDR3 sequence: CASRDLRERSPNYGYTF. CDR3 coding DNA: TGTGCCAGCAGGGATCTCAGGGAGAGATCTCCTAACTATGGCTACACCTTC.

This clonotype has just a few counts. Mismatch with germline at one junction end may stem from a read error. The J gene is TRBJ2-5, the V gene TRBV7-7; a weak D match, TRBD2 (5 bases). The germline V gene has CDR1 SSHAT and CDR2 FNYEAQ (reference sequence). This CDR3 spans 15 amino acids. Here the CDR3 reads CASSLAIGAQETQYF. In DNA form, the CDR3 reads TGTGCTAGCAGCTTAGCGATTGGAGCGCAAGAGACCCAGTACTTC. Combining the CDR3 with reference TRBV7-7 and TRBJ2-5 gives the whole variable domain GAGVSQSPRYKVTKRGQDVTLRCDPISSHATLYWYQQALGQGPEFLTYFNYEAQPDKSGLPSDRFSAERPEGSISTLTIQRTEQRDSAMYRCASSLAIGAQETQYFGPGTRLLVL.

V and J are TRBV9 and TRBJ2-4; 11 positions match TRBD1. V was clipped by 3 bases and J by 5 bases; unmatched bases: 7. Germline lookup yields CDR1 SGDLS and CDR2 YYNGEE. There are 16 residues in the CDR3. DNA for the CDR3: TGTGCCAGCAGCGAGGGACCGGGACAGGGGGAAAACATTCAGTACTTC. The encoded protein is CASSEGPGQGENIQYF.

On this clonotype: One end of the junction does not line up with germline, which may come from a read error. V is TRBV15 and J is TRBJ2-4; 8 positions agree with TRBD2. CDR1 is LNHNV, CDR2 YYDKDF, per germline (reference sequence). The CDR3 runs 15 residues. The CDR3, as DNA: TGTGCCACCAGCAGCAGCGGGAGCGCCAAAAACACTCAGTACTTC. Protein: CATSSSGSAKNTQYF.

CDR3 sequence (DNA): TGTGCCAGCAGCCAGAGTGTACAAACCTCCGAGCAGTTCTTC. Amino acids: CASSQSVQTSEQFF. V usage is TRBV14 and J usage is TRBJ2-1; no reliable D call. The V end lost 3 bases, the J end lost 10 bases, and 16 bases lay between the germline ends. This CDR3 comprises 14 residues. CDR1 is SGHDN and CDR2 is FVKESK in the germline V gene.

This rearrangement joins TRBV18 to TRBJ2-3, with TRBD2 identical over 7 bases. CDR3 length: 16 residues. V shed 3 bases, J shed 8 bases, and the junction held 14 bases outside the gene matches. From germline, CDR1 is KGHSH and CDR2 LQKENI. The CDR3 DNA follows: TGTGCCAGCTCACCCCGTTTGGCGGGGGACCGGGGTACGCAGTATTTT. It is translated as CASSPRLAGDRGTQYF.

Here the CDR3 reads CASSLIGPHEQYF. Written as DNA, the CDR3 is TGTGCCAGCAGCTTAATTGGACCCCACGAGCAGTACTTC. V and J are TRBV7-9 and TRBJ2-7, with unresolved D. The CDR3 has 13 residues. Trimming took off 2 bases at V and 5 bases at J, with 10 bases between the two ends. CDR1 and CDR2 (germline): SEHNR, FQNEAQ (reference sequence).

This clonotype showed up many times. The rearrangement links TRBV19 to TRBJ2-2, with 7 nucleotides matching TRBD1. Trimming took 6 bases from V and 2 from J; bases not matched to a gene: 3. CDR3 length: 14 residues. Per the germline V gene, CDR1 is LNHDA and CDR2 is SQIVND (reference sequence). Written as DNA, the CDR3 is TGTGCCAGTAGCCGACAGGGTAACACCGGGGAGCTGTTTTTT. It translates to CASSRQGNTGELFF.

This clonotype was recorded only once. The chain uses TRBV28 and TRBJ2-1, with TRBD2 matching 7 bases. The CDR3 has 16 residues. Trimming cost V 6 bases and J 4 bases; bases outside gene matches: 12. Germline V gives CDR1 MDHEN, CDR2 SYDVKM. The CDR3 protein is CASRPKLARKYNEQFF. CDR3 in DNA: TGTGCCAGCAGGCCGAAACTAGCGAGAAAATACAATGAGCAGTTCTTC. The variable domain in full, with the rest retrieved from reference TRBV28 and TRBJ2-1, is DVKVTQSSRYLVKRTGEKVFLECVQDMDHENMFWYRQDPGLGLRLIYFSYDVKMKEKGDIPEGYSVSREKKERFSLILESASTNQTSMYLCASRPKLARKYNEQFFGPGTRLTVL.

This clonotype was found a few times. The chain links TRBV6-1 to TRBJ1-1; a weak D match, TRBD1 (5 bases). The CDR3 consists of 13 residues. Germline V gene data show CDR1 as MNHNS and CDR2 as SASEGT. The V end was cut by 4 bases, the J end by 4 bases, with 10 bases between. The CDR3 protein is CASSGQLRTEAFF. CDR3 nucleotides: TGTGCCAGCAGTGGACAGCTGCGCACTGAAGCTTTCTTT.

The table lists this clonotype with a few counts. This chain links TRBV10-2 with TRBJ2-7, with 8 bases matching TRBD2. Germline trimming cut 0 bases from V and 3 bases from J; bases unmatched to any gene: 10. The germline CDR1 and CDR2 sequences are WSHSY and SAAADI. The CDR3 has 17 amino acids. CDR3 nucleotide sequence: TGCGCCAGCAGTGAGTCCCCAGGAGCGGGGGCCTACTACGAGCAGTACTTC. Encoded protein: CASSESPGAGAYYEQYF.

This clonotype appeared a few times. V usage is TRBV7-2 and J usage is TRBJ1-4; D gene ambiguous. The CDR3 totals 13 residues. The ends were cut back, 0 bases at V and 12 bases at J, with 11 bases in the middle. Germline CDR1 SGHTA, CDR2 FQGNSA. CDR3 DNA: TGTGCCAGCAGCTTAGCCCCCTCTGTAGAACTGTTTTTT. This encodes CASSLAPSVELFF.

This clonotype showed up many times. The chain is built from TRBV6-1 and TRBJ1-1, with 8 bases aligning to TRBD1. CDR3 length: 13 amino acids. Losses at the gene ends were 8 bases for V and 3 bases for J; bases not matched to a gene: 5. Germline V CDR1 and CDR2: MNHNS, SASEGT. CDR3 DNA sequence: TGTGCCAGCCAGGGGGCTCGGTACACTGAAGCTTTCTTT. Protein sequence: CASQGARYTEAFF.

Many counts were recorded for this clonotype. J is TRBJ2-7 and V is TRBV28; 8 nucleotides agree with TRBD1. The CDR3 totals 16 residues. The junction had 11 bases not matched to a gene; V was cut back by 5 bases and J by 2 bases. Germline V gene data show CDR1 as MDHEN and CDR2 as SYDVKM. CDR3 in amino acids: CASSPAGQGMTYEQYF. The CDR3 coding sequence is TGTGCCAGCAGTCCCGCTGGACAGGGTATGACCTACGAGCAGTACTTC.

This clonotype was recorded a few times. The chain employs TRBV10-3 and TRBJ2-7; D is unclear. The ends were cut back, 3 bases at V and 1 base at J, with 13 bases in the middle. This CDR3 spans 15 amino acids. Germline CDR1 is ENHRY and CDR2 is SYGVKD. CDR3 nucleotides: TGTGCCATCAGTGAAGGTTTGCTGGGGTCCTACGAGCAGTACTTC. It translates to CAISEGLLGSYEQYF.

This clonotype is judged medium-sized. V and J are TRBV11-2 and TRBJ2-1; weak D call: TRBD2 (6 bases). V dropped 4 bases and J dropped 6 bases, with 16 bases sitting between them. Germline assignment: CDR1 SGHAT and CDR2 FQNNGV. CDR3 length: 15 amino acids. CDR3 bases: TGTGCCAGCAGCTCATACCGGGACTCCGTCAATGAGCAGTTCTTC. This sequence encodes CASSSYRDSVNEQFF.

At least ten counts were recorded for this clonotype. The CDR3 is CSVGAYGGQPQHF. In DNA form, the CDR3 reads TGCAGCGTTGGGGCCTACGGCGGTCAGCCCCAGCATTTT. The chain carries TRBV29-1 and TRBJ1-5; D call uncertain. CDR3 size: 13 residues. Trimming removed 4 bases at V and 6 bases at J, with 13 bases between. The germline V gene encodes CDR1 SQVTM and CDR2 ANQGSEA.

The chain uses TRBV7-2 and TRBJ1-2, with D possibly TRBD1 on 6 matching bases. Trimming shortened V by 0 bases and J by 8 bases, and 13 bases separated the two germline ends. CDR1 SGHTA and CDR2 FQGNSA come from the germline V gene. The CDR3 has 14 residues. CDR3 coding DNA: TGTGCCAGCAGCTTAGCCATACAGGGAGGCGGCTACACCTTC. Its protein is CASSLAIQGGGYTF. Full variable domain (remainder filled in from reference TRBV7-2 and TRBJ1-2): GAGVSQSPSNKVTEKGKDVELRCDPISGHTALYWYRQSLGQGLEFLIYFQGNSAPDKSGLPSDRFSAERTGGSVSTLTIQRTQQEDSAVYLCASSLAIQGGGYTFGSGTRLTVV.

This clonotype has only a few counts. This chain connects TRBV4-2 to TRBJ2-7; TRBD2 agrees at 7 bases. The germline V gene encodes CDR1 LGHNA and CDR2 YNFKEQ. Unmatched junction bases numbered 7, after V lost 4 bases and J lost 4 bases. This CDR3 contains 14 residues. CDR3 sequence (DNA): TGTGCCAGCAGCCGGTGGGCGGGAGAATACGAGCAGTACTTC. Protein: CASSRWAGEYEQYF.

Regarding this clonotype: The junction differs from germline at one of its ends, possibly a read error. The CDR3 here is CASSQGIRSGSLRF. DNA for the CDR3: TGTGCCAGCAGCCAAGGGATTAGAAGTGGGAGCTTAAGGTTC. The rearrangement uses TRBV14 and TRBJ2-7, with D possibly being TRBD2 (5 bases). The CDR3 runs to 14 residues. Germline V gene sequence: CDR1 SGHDN, CDR2 FVKESK.

The CDR3 nucleotides are TGTGCCAGCAGTTTGGGAAACCGGGAGACCCAGTACTTC. Translation gives CASSLGNRETQYF. The rearrangement links TRBV6-2 or TRBV6-3 to TRBJ2-5, with unresolved D. The ends were cut back, 4 bases at V and 5 bases at J, with 11 bases in the middle. CDR1 MNHEY and CDR2 SVGEGT come from the germline V gene. The CDR3 runs to 13 residues.

V usage is TRBV12-3 or TRBV12-4 and J usage is TRBJ1-1, with 9 bases that match TRBD1. The CDR3 contains 16 residues. The J segment lost 1 base and the V segment lost 7 bases, leaving 10 bases of the junction unmatched. Here the CDR3 reads CASTVTGGVTNTEAFF. For the CDR3, the DNA is TGTGCCAGCACTGTTACAGGGGGCGTCACGAACACTGAAGCTTTCTTT.